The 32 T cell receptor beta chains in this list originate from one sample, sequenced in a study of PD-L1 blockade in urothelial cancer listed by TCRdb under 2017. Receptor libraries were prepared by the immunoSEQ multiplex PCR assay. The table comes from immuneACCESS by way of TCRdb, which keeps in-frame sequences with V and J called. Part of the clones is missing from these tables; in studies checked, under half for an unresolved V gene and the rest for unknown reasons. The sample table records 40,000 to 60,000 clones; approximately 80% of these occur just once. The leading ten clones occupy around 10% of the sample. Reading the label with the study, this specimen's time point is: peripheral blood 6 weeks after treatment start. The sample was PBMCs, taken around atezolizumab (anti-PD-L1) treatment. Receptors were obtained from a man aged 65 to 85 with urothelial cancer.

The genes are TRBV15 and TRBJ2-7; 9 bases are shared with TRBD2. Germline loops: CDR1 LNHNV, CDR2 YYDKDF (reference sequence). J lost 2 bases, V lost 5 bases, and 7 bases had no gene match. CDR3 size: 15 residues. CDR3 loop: CATSLSIAGAYEQYF. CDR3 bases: TGTGCCACCAGCCTTTCAATAGCGGGAGCCTACGAGCAGTACTTC. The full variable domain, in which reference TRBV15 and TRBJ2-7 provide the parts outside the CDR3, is DAMVIQNPRYQVTQFGKPVTLSCSQTLNHNVMYWYQQKSSQAPKLLFHYYDKDFNNEADTPDNFQSRRPNTSFCFLDIRSPGLGDTAMYLCATSLSIAGAYEQYFGPGTRLTVT.

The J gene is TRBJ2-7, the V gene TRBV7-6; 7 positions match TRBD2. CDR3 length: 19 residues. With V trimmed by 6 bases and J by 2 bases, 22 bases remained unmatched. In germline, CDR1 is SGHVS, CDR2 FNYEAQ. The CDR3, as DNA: TGTGCCAGCAGTAAACACCCTCGATCCCTACTAGCGAGACCCTACGAGCAGTACTTC. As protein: CASSKHPRSLLARPYEQYF.

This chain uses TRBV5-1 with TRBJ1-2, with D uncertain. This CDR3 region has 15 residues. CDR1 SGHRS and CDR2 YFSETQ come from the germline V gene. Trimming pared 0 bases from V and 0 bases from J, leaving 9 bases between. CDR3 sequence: CASSLGGSANYGYTF. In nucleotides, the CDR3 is TGCGCCAGCAGCTTGGGTGGTTCAGCTAACTATGGCTACACCTTC.

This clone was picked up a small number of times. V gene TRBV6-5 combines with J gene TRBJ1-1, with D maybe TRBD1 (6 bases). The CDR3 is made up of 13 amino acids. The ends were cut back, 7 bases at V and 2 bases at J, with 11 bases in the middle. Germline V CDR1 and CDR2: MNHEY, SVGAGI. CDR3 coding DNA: TGTGCCAGCATTAACAGGGCCAACACTGAAGCTTTCTTT. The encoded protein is CASINRANTEAFF.

This CDR3 is CASSPRQGGKVGQPQHF. CDR3 bases: TGTGCCAGTAGTCCCCGACAGGGGGGGAAAGTCGGTCAGCCCCAGCATTTT. The chain recombines TRBV19 with TRBJ1-5; 9 bases agree with TRBD1. Losses at the gene ends were 5 bases for V and 6 bases for J; bases not matched to a gene: 14. This CDR3 has 17 residues. In germline, CDR1 is LNHDA, CDR2 SQIVND (reference sequence).

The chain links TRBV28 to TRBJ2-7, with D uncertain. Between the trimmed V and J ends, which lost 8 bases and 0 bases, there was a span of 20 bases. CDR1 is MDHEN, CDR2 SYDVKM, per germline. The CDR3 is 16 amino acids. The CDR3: CASLPTRDTSSYEQYF. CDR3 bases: TGTGCCAGCCTTCCAACAAGAGACACGAGCTCCTACGAGCAGTACTTC.

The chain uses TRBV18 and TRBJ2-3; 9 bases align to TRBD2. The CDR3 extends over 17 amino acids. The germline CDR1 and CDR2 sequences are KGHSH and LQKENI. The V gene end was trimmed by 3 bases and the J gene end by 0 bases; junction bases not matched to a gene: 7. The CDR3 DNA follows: TGTGCCAGCTCACCGGAGACTAGCGGCTCTAGCACAGATACGCAGTATTTT. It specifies CASSPETSGSSTDTQYF.

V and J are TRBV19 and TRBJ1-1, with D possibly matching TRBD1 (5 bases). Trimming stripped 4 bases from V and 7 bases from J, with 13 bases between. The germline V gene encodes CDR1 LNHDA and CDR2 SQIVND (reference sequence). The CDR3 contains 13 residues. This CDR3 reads CASSRGREGEAFF. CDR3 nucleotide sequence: TGTGCCAGTAGTAGGGGCAGGGAGGGTGAAGCTTTCTTT.

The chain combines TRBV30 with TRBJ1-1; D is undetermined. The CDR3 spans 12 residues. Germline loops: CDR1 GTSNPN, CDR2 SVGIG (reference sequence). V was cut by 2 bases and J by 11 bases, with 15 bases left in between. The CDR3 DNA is TGTGCCTGGAGTCGTGACATCGAATTTGCTTTCTTT. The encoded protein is CAWSRDIEFAFF. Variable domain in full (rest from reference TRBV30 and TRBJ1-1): SQTIHQWPATLVQPVGSPLSLECTVEGTSNPNLYWYRQAAGRGLQLLFYSVGIGQISSEVPQNLSASRPQDRQFILSSKKLLLSDSGFYLCAWSRDIEFAFFGQGTRLTVV.

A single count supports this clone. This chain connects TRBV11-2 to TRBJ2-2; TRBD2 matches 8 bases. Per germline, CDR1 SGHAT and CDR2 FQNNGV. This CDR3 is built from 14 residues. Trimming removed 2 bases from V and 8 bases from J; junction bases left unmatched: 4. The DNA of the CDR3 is TGTGCCAGCAGCTTAATAGCGGGGAGAGGGGAGCTGTTTTTT. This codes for CASSLIAGRGELFF.

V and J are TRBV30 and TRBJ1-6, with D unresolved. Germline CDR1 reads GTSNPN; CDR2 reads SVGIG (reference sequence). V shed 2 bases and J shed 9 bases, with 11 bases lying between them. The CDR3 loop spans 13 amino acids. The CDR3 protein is CAWSPDFTSPLHF. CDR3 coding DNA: TGTGCCTGGAGTCCGGACTTTACTTCACCCCTCCACTTT.

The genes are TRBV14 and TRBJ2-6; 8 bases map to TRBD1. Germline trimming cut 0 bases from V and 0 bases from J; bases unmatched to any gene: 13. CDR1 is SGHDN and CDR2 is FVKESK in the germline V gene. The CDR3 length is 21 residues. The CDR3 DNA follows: TGTGCCAGCAGCCAAGACCTGTTCGGCAGGGGGCGAACCTCTGGGGCCAACGTCCTGACTTTC. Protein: CASSQDLFGRGRTSGANVLTF.

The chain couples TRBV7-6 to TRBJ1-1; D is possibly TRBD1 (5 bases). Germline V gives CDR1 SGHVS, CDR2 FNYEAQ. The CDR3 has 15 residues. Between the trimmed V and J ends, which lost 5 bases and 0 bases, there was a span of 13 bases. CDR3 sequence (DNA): TGTGCCAGCAGCCCTTGGGGCAGCATGAACACTGAAGCTTTCTTT. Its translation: CASSPWGSMNTEAFF.

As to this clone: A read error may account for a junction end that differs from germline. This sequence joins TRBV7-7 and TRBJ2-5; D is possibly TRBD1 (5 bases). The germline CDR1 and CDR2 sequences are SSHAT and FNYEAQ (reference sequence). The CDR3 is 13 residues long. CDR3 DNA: TGTGCTAGCAGCCAGGGCCTCCCAGAGACCCAGTACTTC. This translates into CASSQGLPETQYF.

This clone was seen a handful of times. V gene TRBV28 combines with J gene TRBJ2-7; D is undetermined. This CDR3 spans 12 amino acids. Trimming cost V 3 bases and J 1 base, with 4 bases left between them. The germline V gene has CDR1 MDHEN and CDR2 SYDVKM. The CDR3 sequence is CASSFPSYEQYF. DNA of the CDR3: TGTGCCAGCAGTTTCCCATCCTACGAGCAGTACTTC.

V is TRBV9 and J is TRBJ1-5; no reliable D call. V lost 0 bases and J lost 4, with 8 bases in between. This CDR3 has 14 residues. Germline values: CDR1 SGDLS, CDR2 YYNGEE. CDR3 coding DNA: TGTGCCAGCAGCGTAGATCTGGAGAATCAGCCCCAGCATTTT. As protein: CASSVDLENQPQHF. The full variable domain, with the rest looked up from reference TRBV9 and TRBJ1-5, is DSGVTQTPKHLITATGQRVTLRCSPRSGDLSVYWYQQSLDQGLQFLIQYYNGEERAKGNILERFSAQQFPDLHSELNLSSLELGDSALYFCASSVDLENQPQHFGDGTRLSIL.

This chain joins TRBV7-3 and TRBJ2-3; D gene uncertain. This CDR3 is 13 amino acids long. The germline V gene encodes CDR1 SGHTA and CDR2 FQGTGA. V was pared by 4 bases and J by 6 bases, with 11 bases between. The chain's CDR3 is CASSSAGSDTQYF. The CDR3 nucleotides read TGTGCCAGCAGCTCAGCCGGGTCGGATACGCAGTATTTT.

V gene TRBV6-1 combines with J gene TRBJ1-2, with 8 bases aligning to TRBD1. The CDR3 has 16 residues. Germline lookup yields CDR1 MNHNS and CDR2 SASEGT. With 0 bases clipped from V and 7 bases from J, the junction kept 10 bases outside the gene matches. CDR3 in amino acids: CASSEALTGGESGYTF. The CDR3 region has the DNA TGTGCCAGCAGTGAAGCACTAACAGGGGGAGAGAGTGGCTACACCTTC.

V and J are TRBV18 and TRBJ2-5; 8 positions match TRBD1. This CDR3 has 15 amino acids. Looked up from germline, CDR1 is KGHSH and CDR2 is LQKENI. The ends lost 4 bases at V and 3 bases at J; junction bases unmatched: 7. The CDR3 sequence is CASSLWTGKEETQYF. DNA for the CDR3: TGTGCCAGCTCACTGTGGACAGGGAAGGAAGAGACCCAGTACTTC.

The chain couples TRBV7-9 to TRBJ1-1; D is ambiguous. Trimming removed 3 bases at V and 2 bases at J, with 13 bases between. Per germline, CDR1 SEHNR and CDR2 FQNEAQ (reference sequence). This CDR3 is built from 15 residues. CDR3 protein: CASSFGWADNTEAFF. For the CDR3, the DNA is TGTGCCAGCAGCTTTGGGTGGGCAGACAACACTGAAGCTTTCTTT.

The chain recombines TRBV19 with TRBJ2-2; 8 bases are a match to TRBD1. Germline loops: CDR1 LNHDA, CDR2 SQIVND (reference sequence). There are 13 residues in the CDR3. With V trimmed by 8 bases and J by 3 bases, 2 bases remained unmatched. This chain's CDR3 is CASPGQDTGELFF. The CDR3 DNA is TGTGCCAGTCCGGGACAGGACACCGGGGAGCTGTTTTTT.

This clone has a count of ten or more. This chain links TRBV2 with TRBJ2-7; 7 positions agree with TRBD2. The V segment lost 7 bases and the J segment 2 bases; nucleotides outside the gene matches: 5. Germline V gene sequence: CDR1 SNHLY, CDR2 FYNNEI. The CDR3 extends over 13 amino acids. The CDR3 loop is CASTFREAYEQYF. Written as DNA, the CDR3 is TGTGCCAGCACCTTCCGGGAGGCCTACGAGCAGTACTTC.

The CDR3 region has the DNA TGCGCCAGCAGCTTATTCGGGGTTGAAAACACCATATATTTT. This translates into CASSLFGVENTIYF. The genes are TRBV5-1 and TRBJ1-3; no reliable D call. Trimming took 2 bases from V and 6 from J, leaving 12 bases between them. This CDR3 has 14 residues. Germline V gene data show CDR1 as SGHRS and CDR2 as YFSETQ.

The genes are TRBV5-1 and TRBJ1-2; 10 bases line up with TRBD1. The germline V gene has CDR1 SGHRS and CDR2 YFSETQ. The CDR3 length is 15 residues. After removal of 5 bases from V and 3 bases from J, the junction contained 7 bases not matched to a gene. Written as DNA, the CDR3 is TGCGCCAGCAGTTCCGAGGGACAGGGGCACTATGGCTACACCTTC. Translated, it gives CASSSEGQGHYGYTF.

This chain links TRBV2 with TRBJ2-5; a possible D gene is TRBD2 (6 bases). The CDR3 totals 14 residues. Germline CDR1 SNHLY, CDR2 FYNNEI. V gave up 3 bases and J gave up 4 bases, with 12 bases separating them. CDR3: CASSELAGLETQYF. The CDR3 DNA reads TGTGCCAGCAGTGAGCTGGCGGGGTTAGAGACCCAGTACTTC.

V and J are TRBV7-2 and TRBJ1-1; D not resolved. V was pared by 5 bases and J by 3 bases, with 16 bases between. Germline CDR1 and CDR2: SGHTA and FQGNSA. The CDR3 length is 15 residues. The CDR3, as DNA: TGTGCCAGCAGCCTGAATGAAGGGAGAGACACTGAAGCTTTCTTT. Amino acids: CASSLNEGRDTEAFF.

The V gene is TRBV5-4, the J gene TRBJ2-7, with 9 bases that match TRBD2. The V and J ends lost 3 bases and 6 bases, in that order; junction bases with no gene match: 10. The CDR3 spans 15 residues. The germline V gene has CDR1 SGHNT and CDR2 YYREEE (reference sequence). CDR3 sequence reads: CASSSAGGPSSEQYF. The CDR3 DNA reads TGTGCCAGCAGCTCAGCGGGAGGCCCGTCTAGCGAGCAGTACTTC.

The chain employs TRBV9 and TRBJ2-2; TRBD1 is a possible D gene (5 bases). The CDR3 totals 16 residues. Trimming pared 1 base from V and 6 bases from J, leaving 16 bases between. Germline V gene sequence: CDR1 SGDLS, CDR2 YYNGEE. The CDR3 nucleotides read TGTGCCAGCAGCGTAACGTACCAGACAGTTTCCGGGGAGCTGTTTTTT. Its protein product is CASSVTYQTVSGELFF.

In nucleotides, the CDR3 is TGTGCCAGCAGTGGGGGTCAGGGTAGGGCAGATACGCAGTATTTT. It is translated as CASSGGQGRADTQYF. The V and J genes are TRBV2 and TRBJ2-3; a weak D match, TRBD1 (5 bases). V was trimmed by 4 bases and J by 4 bases, leaving 15 bases between them. The germline gives CDR1 SNHLY, CDR2 FYNNEI. The CDR3 contains 15 residues. Looking up the rest from reference TRBV2 and TRBJ2-3 gives the full variable domain: EPEVTQTPSHQVTQMGQEVILRCVPISNHLYFYWYRQILGQKVEFLVSFYNNEISEKSEIFDDQFSVERPDGSNFTLKIRSTKLEDSAMYFCASSGGQGRADTQYFGPGTRLTVL.

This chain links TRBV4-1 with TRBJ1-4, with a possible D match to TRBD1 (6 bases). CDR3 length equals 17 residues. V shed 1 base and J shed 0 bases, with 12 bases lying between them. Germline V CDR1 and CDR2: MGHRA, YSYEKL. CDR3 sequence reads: CASSQGQGTTTNEKLFF. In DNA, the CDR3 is TGCGCCAGCAGCCAAGGGCAGGGGACAACAACTAATGAAAAACTGTTTTTT.

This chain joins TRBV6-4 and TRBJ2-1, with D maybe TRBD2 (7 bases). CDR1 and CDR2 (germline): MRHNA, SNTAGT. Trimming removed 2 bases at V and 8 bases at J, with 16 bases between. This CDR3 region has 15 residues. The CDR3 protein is CASSDGGAGADEQFF. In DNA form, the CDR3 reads TGTGCCAGCAGTGACGGGGGCGCGGGGGCGGATGAGCAGTTCTTC.

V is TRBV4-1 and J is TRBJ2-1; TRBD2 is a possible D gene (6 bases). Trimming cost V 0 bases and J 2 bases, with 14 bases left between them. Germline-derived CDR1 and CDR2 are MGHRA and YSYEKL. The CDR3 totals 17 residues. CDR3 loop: CASSQEGKAGAYNEQFF. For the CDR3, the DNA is TGCGCCAGCAGCCAAGAAGGGAAAGCGGGTGCCTACAATGAGCAGTTCTTC.